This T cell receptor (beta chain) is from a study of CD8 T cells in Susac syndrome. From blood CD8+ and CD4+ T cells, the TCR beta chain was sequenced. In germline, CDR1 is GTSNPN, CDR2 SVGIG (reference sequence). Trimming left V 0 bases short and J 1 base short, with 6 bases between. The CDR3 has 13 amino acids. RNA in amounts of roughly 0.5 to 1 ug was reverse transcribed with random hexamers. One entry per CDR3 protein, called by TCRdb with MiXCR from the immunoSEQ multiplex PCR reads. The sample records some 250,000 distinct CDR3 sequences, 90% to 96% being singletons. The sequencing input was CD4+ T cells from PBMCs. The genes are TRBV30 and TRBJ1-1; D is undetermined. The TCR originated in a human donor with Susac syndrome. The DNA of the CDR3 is TGTGCCTGGAGTGTAAAAGGGAACACTGAAGCTTTCTTT. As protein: CAWSVKGNTEAFF. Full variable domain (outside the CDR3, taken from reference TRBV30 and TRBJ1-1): SQTIHQWPATLVQPVGSPLSLECTVEGTSNPNLYWYRQAAGRGLQLLFYSVGIGQISSEVPQNLSASRPQDRQFILSSKKLLLSDSGFYLCAWSVKGNTEAFFGQGTRLTVV.